This passage covers 22 T cell receptor beta chains from one sample sequenced in a study of Ad26.COV2.S vaccination and SARS-CoV-2 variants. TCRdb's table, derived via immunoSEQ multiplex PCR, lists solely in-frame clones and lacks some. Of around 300,000 clones in the sample, 75% to 90% were seen once. Treatment denoted: around 19 received Ad26.COV2.S at low or high dose, single or two shots; about five received placebo; per-sample allocation not given. Sample collection was performed on day 63 after the first vaccine or placebo injection. The sample consisted of peripheral blood, taken in a trial of Ad26.COV2.S vaccine versus placebo. The origin of the receptors is a person aged 18-60 years who received the Ad26.COV2.S COVID-19 vaccine or a placebo.

J is TRBJ2-2 and V is TRBV28; D unresolved. V shed 5 bases and J shed 4 bases, with 11 bases lying between them. Germline assignment: CDR1 MDHEN and CDR2 SYDVKM. This CDR3 comprises 14 residues. The CDR3 spells CASSPRVRTGELFF. In DNA form, the CDR3 reads TGTGCCAGCAGTCCCCGGGTCCGCACCGGGGAGCTGTTTTTT.

This chain links TRBV2 with TRBJ1-6; D remains unclear. Germline assignment: CDR1 SNHLY and CDR2 FYNNEI. CDR3 length: 13 residues. V lost 7 bases and J 6 bases, leaving 10 bases between the germline ends. The CDR3 protein is CASTGEANSPLHF. CDR3 nucleotides: TGTGCCAGCACTGGAGAGGCTAATTCACCCCTCCACTTT.

The chain has TRBV19 and TRBJ2-4, with 7 bases matching TRBD1. Trimming cost V 5 bases and J 0 bases; bases outside gene matches: 7. CDR1 is LNHDA and CDR2 is SQIVND in the germline V gene (reference sequence). This CDR3 is 16 amino acids long. CDR3 loop: CASSPIGGLAKNIQYF. Written as DNA, the CDR3 is TGTGCCAGTAGTCCTATAGGGGGCCTAGCCAAAAACATTCAGTACTTC.

The genes are TRBV7-9 and TRBJ2-1, with TRBD2 matching 8 bases. The CDR3 is 16 amino acids. Germline V gene sequence: CDR1 SEHNR, CDR2 FQNEAQ (reference sequence). Trimming cost V 4 bases and J 8 bases; bases outside gene matches: 13. The CDR3 sequence is CASSSLPVWRGDEQFF. CDR3 sequence (DNA): TGTGCCAGCAGCTCCTTACCTGTCTGGCGGGGGGATGAGCAGTTCTTC.

The V gene is TRBV28, the J gene TRBJ1-2; 8 nucleotides line up with TRBD1. The J segment lost 5 bases and the V segment lost 3 bases, leaving 8 bases of the junction unmatched. Germline V lookup: CDR1 MDHEN, CDR2 SYDVKM. The CDR3 sequence is 15 residues long. As DNA, the CDR3 is TGTGCCAGCAGTTTCCACACAGGGGGAGGGTATGGCTACACCTTC. Translated, it gives CASSFHTGGGYGYTF.

The chain couples TRBV10-1 to TRBJ2-3; D unresolved. Germline V gives CDR1 WNHNN, CDR2 SYGVQD (reference sequence). The length of the CDR3 is 13 residues. V gave up 4 bases and J gave up 1 base, with 6 bases separating them. The CDR3: CASSVGGTDTQYF. The CDR3 region has the DNA TGCGCCAGCAGTGTCGGTGGCACAGATACGCAGTATTTT.

Only a few counts were recorded for this clone. The rearrangement links TRBV6-2 or TRBV6-3 to TRBJ2-7, with D unclear. Trimming stripped 2 bases from V and 1 base from J, with 6 bases between. CDR1 and CDR2 from the germline V gene are MNHEY and SVGEGT. This CDR3 has 13 residues. CDR3 DNA: TGTGCCAGCAGTTACCGGCATTCCTACGAGCAGTACTTC. This translates into CASSYRHSYEQYF.

The chain combines TRBV5-1 with TRBJ2-3; 9 bases line up with TRBD1. Looked up from germline, CDR1 is SGHRS and CDR2 is YFSETQ. Trimming cost V 5 bases and J 1 base; bases outside gene matches: 5. This CDR3 has 15 amino acids. CDR3 residues: CASSLWTGGTDTQYF. In DNA, the CDR3 is TGCGCCAGCAGTTTATGGACAGGGGGCACAGATACGCAGTATTTT. The variable domain in full, with the rest retrieved from reference TRBV5-1 and TRBJ2-3, is KAGVTQTPRYLIKTRGQQVTLSCSPISGHRSVSWYQQTPGQGLQFLFEYFSETQRNKGNFPGRFSGRQFSNSRSEMNVSTLELGDSALYLCASSLWTGGTDTQYFGPGTRLTVL.

The chain links TRBV7-2 to TRBJ2-1, with 11 bases aligning to TRBD2. The germline gives CDR1 SGHTA, CDR2 FQGNSA. The CDR3 extends over 16 amino acids. V shed 1 base and J 10 bases; nucleotides not matched to a gene: 9. The CDR3 here is CASSLGGSGRAWEQFF. The CDR3 bases are TGTGCCAGCAGCTTAGGTGGTAGCGGGAGGGCATGGGAGCAGTTCTTC.

About this clone itself: The sample has other DNA sequences that encode this CDR3 too. This sequence joins TRBV28 and TRBJ2-7; D call uncertain. V gave up 3 bases and J gave up 0 bases, with 6 bases separating them. The CDR3 runs 13 residues. The germline CDR1 and CDR2 sequences are MDHEN and SYDVKM. The DNA of the CDR3 is TGTGCCAGCAGTTTCGGCAGCTCCTACGAGCAGTACTTC. Encoded protein: CASSFGSSYEQYF.

The V gene is TRBV19, the J gene TRBJ2-7; 7 bases map to TRBD1. The CDR3 runs to 16 residues. Per germline, CDR1 LNHDA and CDR2 SQIVND (reference sequence). The junction had 12 bases not matched to a gene; V was cut back by 6 bases and J by 1 base. Written as DNA, the CDR3 is TGTGCCAGTAGATTCGCCGGGACAGTCCCTTCCTACGAGCAGTACTTC. This translates into CASRFAGTVPSYEQYF.

In its sample, this clone was seen once. J is TRBJ2-2 and V is TRBV6-5; tentatively, D is TRBD1 (5 bases). Germline V CDR1 and CDR2: MNHEY, SVGAGI. V gave up 8 bases and J gave up 2 bases, with 9 bases separating them. There are 13 residues in the CDR3. The CDR3 is CASEDINTGELFF. The CDR3 nucleotides read TGTGCCAGCGAGGACATTAACACCGGGGAGCTGTTTTTT.

The genes are TRBV9 and TRBJ2-1; 12 nucleotides line up with TRBD2. The trim removed 5 bases at V and 8 bases at J, leaving 8 bases unmatched. Germline CDR1 and CDR2: SGDLS and YYNGEE. This CDR3 comprises 15 residues. This chain's CDR3 is CASSHTSGGMYEQFF. The CDR3 DNA is TGTGCCAGCAGTCATACTAGCGGGGGGATGTATGAGCAGTTCTTC.

This clone was seen a few times. This chain joins TRBV20-1 and TRBJ1-4; TRBD1 might be the D (6 bases). The CDR3 has 15 amino acids. Germline CDR1 and CDR2: DFQATT and SNEGSKA (reference sequence). The V and J ends lost 3 bases and 4 bases respectively, with 15 bases between them. CDR3 DNA: TGCAGTGCTAGTAGTCAGGGGCAGGGTAATGAAAAACTGTTTTTT. Its translation: CSASSQGQGNEKLFF.

J is TRBJ1-5 and V is TRBV2; no definite D call. Trimming stripped 7 bases from V and 0 bases from J, with 4 bases between. The CDR3 spans 12 residues. Germline V gene data show CDR1 as SNHLY and CDR2 as FYNNEI. In DNA form, the CDR3 reads TGTGCCAGCAAAGGTAGCAATCAGCCCCAGCATTTT. Protein: CASKGSNQPQHF.

This chain links TRBV19 with TRBJ2-1; D is perhaps TRBD2 (5 bases). Germline CDR1 reads LNHDA; CDR2 reads SQIVND (reference sequence). Trimming pared 5 bases from V and 0 bases from J, leaving 11 bases between. CDR3 size: 15 residues. In DNA, the CDR3 is TGTGCCAGTAGTTACAGCGGTTCCTCCTACAATGAGCAGTTCTTC. Amino acids: CASSYSGSSYNEQFF. The whole variable domain, filled in from reference TRBV19 and TRBJ2-1, reads DGGITQSPKYLFRKEGQNVTLSCEQNLNHDAMYWYRQDPGQGLRLIYYSQIVNDFQKGDIAEGYSVSREKKESFPLTVTSAQKNPTAFYLCASSYSGSSYNEQFFGPGTRLTVL.

The J gene is TRBJ1-1, the V gene TRBV10-3; possibly TRBD1 for D (6 bases). Trimming removed 9 bases from V and 4 bases from J, with 15 bases in between. The CDR3 has 13 amino acids. The V gene's germline CDR1 is ENHRY and CDR2 SYGVKD. CDR3 sequence reads: CAMGTSGSTEAFF. The CDR3 coding sequence is TGTGCCATGGGGACATCCGGGAGCACTGAAGCTTTCTTT.

V usage is TRBV12-3 or TRBV12-4 and J usage is TRBJ2-1; possibly TRBD2 for D (5 bases). This CDR3 region has 11 residues. V was clipped by 7 bases and J by 7 bases, with 8 bases between them. The CDR3 reads CASNRGNEQFF. The CDR3 coding sequence is TGTGCCAGCAATAGAGGGAATGAGCAGTTCTTC.

This sequence joins TRBV14 and TRBJ2-1; 9 nucleotides match TRBD2. The germline CDR1 and CDR2 sequences are SGHDN and FVKESK. The CDR3 extends over 17 amino acids. V was pared by 5 bases and J by 0 bases, with 8 bases of the junction left unmatched. The CDR3 loop reads CASSNRLAASSYNEQFF. The CDR3 DNA sequence: TGTGCCAGCAGCAACAGACTAGCGGCTAGCTCCTACAATGAGCAGTTCTTC.

The J gene is TRBJ2-1, the V gene TRBV24-1; no firm D call. V was trimmed by 0 bases and J by 7 bases, leaving 9 bases between them. The CDR3 is 14 residues long. Germline-derived CDR1 and CDR2 are KGHDR and SFDVKD. As DNA, the CDR3 is TGTGCCACCAGTGATTTGTATTTGGGGAATGAGCAGTTCTTC. Its protein is CATSDLYLGNEQFF.

The rearrangement joins TRBV2 to TRBJ1-1, with no clear D. There are 13 residues in the CDR3. Trimming left V 7 bases short and J 1 base short, with 10 bases between. Germline V gene sequence: CDR1 SNHLY, CDR2 FYNNEI. The CDR3 sequence is CASMTRPNTEAFF. DNA for the CDR3: TGTGCCAGCATGACCAGGCCGAACACTGAAGCTTTCTTT.

This rearrangement joins TRBV6-2 or TRBV6-3 to TRBJ1-1; possibly TRBD1 for D (5 bases). CDR3 size: 13 residues. From germline, CDR1 is MNHEY and CDR2 SVGEGT. The V end was cut by 6 bases, the J end by 6 bases, with 14 bases between. CDR3: CASSLRGFPEAFF. CDR3 coding DNA: TGTGCCAGCAGCCTCCGGGGGTTCCCTGAAGCTTTCTTT.